These 24 T cell receptor beta chains share one sample of origin, sequenced in a study of blood T cell repertoires in COVID-19. Here immunoSEQ multiplex PCR was the method, and the copy in TCRdb shows in-frame clones only, minus some. The data hold about 110,000 clones, with 75% to 85% observed a single time. The sample was peripheral blood. Receptors were obtained from a man older than 75 with COVID-19, enrolled during active disease.

V usage is TRBV3-1 (or the pseudogene TRBV3-2) and J usage is TRBJ2-3, with D unresolved. CDR1 is LGHDT, CDR2 YNNKEL, per germline (reference sequence). The CDR3 consists of 12 residues. V shed 0 bases and J shed 7 bases, with 5 bases lying between them. The CDR3 coding sequence is TGTGCCAGCAGCCAAGACAGGAATACGCAGTATTTT. It specifies CASSQDRNTQYF.

The chain is built from TRBV11-2 and TRBJ1-2, with 7 nucleotides matching TRBD1. The CDR3 has 12 residues. The V segment lost 4 bases and the J segment 6 bases; nucleotides outside the gene matches: 2. From germline, CDR1 is SGHAT and CDR2 FQNNGV. CDR3 protein: CASSSTGNGYTF. CDR3 nucleotides: TGTGCCAGCAGCTCGACAGGGAATGGCTACACCTTC.

Only one count was recorded for this clone. The V and J genes are TRBV29-1 and TRBJ1-1; tentatively, D is TRBD1 (5 bases). Germline values: CDR1 SQVTM, CDR2 ANQGSEA. Deletions cut 7 bases from V and 3 bases from J, with 12 bases between. The CDR3 sequence is 12 residues long. DNA of the CDR3: TGCAGCGGAAGGGACTTCGACACTGAAGCTTTCTTT. Translating gives CSGRDFDTEAFF.

This chain joins TRBV9 and TRBJ1-1; D uncertain. Germline V gene sequence: CDR1 SGDLS, CDR2 YYNGEE. This CDR3 spans 13 amino acids. Trimming took off 3 bases at V and 0 bases at J, with 6 bases between the two ends. The CDR3 nucleotides read TGTGCCAGCAGCGCGGGGATGAACACTGAAGCTTTCTTT. Its translation: CASSAGMNTEAFF.

The chain combines TRBV7-2 with TRBJ2-3, with 10 positions matching TRBD2. The V gene's germline CDR1 is SGHTA and CDR2 FQGNSA. The V gene end was trimmed by 3 bases and the J gene end by 3 bases; junction bases not matched to a gene: 3. CDR3 size: 15 residues. The CDR3 DNA is TGTGCCAGCAGCTTTCGGACTAGCGGAACAGATACGCAGTATTTT. Protein product: CASSFRTSGTDTQYF.

This clone was seen once. The chain uses TRBV12-5 and TRBJ2-1, with D perhaps matching TRBD1 (6 bases). This CDR3 contains 13 residues. Between the trimmed V and J ends, which lost 2 bases and 7 bases, there was a span of 9 bases. CDR1 LGHNT and CDR2 FRNRAP come from the germline V gene. The CDR3 here is CASGLTGRNEQFF. The CDR3 nucleotides are TGTGCTAGTGGTTTGACAGGGAGAAATGAGCAGTTCTTC.

The chain employs TRBV10-3 and TRBJ2-5; 7 bases line up with TRBD2. The germline CDR1 and CDR2 sequences are ENHRY and SYGVKD. The junction had 10 bases not matched to a gene; V was cut back by 10 bases and J by 2 bases. This CDR3 region has 14 residues. The CDR3 region is CASSHLADQETQYF. The CDR3 DNA is TGTGCCAGCTCCCACCTAGCGGATCAAGAGACCCAGTACTTC.

The chain carries TRBV9 and TRBJ2-1; D possibly corresponds to TRBD2 (5 bases). Trimming took 2 bases from V and 0 from J, leaving 12 bases between them. In germline, CDR1 is SGDLS, CDR2 YYNGEE. The CDR3 loop spans 16 amino acids. CDR3: CASSVHTGFSYNEQFF. CDR3 DNA sequence: TGTGCCAGCAGCGTCCACACGGGGTTCTCCTACAATGAGCAGTTCTTC.

The chain employs TRBV4-3 and TRBJ2-3; weak D call: TRBD2 (6 bases). Germline CDR1 reads LGHNA; CDR2 reads YSLEER. The CDR3 has 16 residues. V lost 0 bases and J lost 4, with 14 bases in between. The CDR3 loop is CASSQDPQTSSDTQYF. DNA for the CDR3: TGCGCCAGCAGCCAAGATCCACAGACTAGTTCAGATACGCAGTATTTT.

This chain connects TRBV5-1 to TRBJ2-3; TRBD2 matches at 11 bases. Losses at the gene ends were 1 base for V and 8 bases for J; bases not matched to a gene: 6. The CDR3 contains 15 residues. The germline gives CDR1 SGHRS, CDR2 YFSETQ. The CDR3 DNA is TGCGCCAGCAGCTTGACTAGCGGGAGAGATGGTACGCAGTATTTT. Its translation is CASSLTSGRDGTQYF.

This rearrangement joins TRBV5-8 to TRBJ1-3, with 9 nucleotides matching TRBD1. The germline gives CDR1 SGHTS, CDR2 YDEGEE. V lost 8 bases to trimming and J lost 5 bases; unmatched junction nucleotides: 2. CDR3 length equals 12 residues. The CDR3 DNA sequence: TGTGCCAGTGGACAGGGGCGAAACACCATATATTTT. It encodes CASGQGRNTIYF.

This sequence joins TRBV6-5 and TRBJ2-7; a weak D match, TRBD1 (6 bases). The germline V gene encodes CDR1 MNHEY and CDR2 SVGAGI. Trimming pared 6 bases from V and 0 bases from J, leaving 12 bases between. This CDR3 is 14 amino acids long. This CDR3 reads CASSIQGFSYEQYF. The CDR3 nucleotides are TGTGCCAGCAGCATTCAGGGGTTCTCCTACGAGCAGTACTTC.

The table lists this clone with a count of one. This chain uses TRBV27 with TRBJ2-7; D is uncertain. This CDR3 region has 13 residues. Germline V gene lookup returns CDR1 MNHEY and CDR2 SMNVEV (reference sequence). V was shortened by 4 bases and J by 2 bases, with 9 bases between the two germline ends. CDR3 in amino acids: CASSSSSAYEQYF. The DNA of the CDR3 is TGTGCCAGCAGTTCTTCATCAGCCTACGAGCAGTACTTC.

V gene TRBV5-1 combines with J gene TRBJ2-1, with TRBD2 identical over 10 bases. CDR3 length equals 16 residues. V shed 4 bases, J shed 5 bases, and the junction held 9 bases outside the gene matches. The germline V gene has CDR1 SGHRS and CDR2 YFSETQ. CDR3 region: CASSMLAGGWNNEQFF. The CDR3 DNA sequence: TGCGCCAGCAGCATGTTAGCGGGAGGTTGGAACAATGAGCAGTTCTTC.

V is TRBV9 and J is TRBJ2-1; TRBD2 matches at 11 bases. CDR1 and CDR2 from the germline V gene are SGDLS and YYNGEE. The CDR3 has 14 residues. Trimming at V came to 4 bases and at J to 9 bases, leaving 6 bases not matched to a gene. The CDR3, as DNA: TGTGCCAGCAGCCCCCAGACTAGCGGGATTGAGCAGTTCTTC. It translates to CASSPQTSGIEQFF.

As to this clone: Its ends do not fully match the called genes, so a read error is possible. The chain combines TRBV18 with TRBJ2-7; D gene ambiguous. Per germline, CDR1 KGHSH and CDR2 LQKENI. The CDR3 contains 13 residues. The chain's CDR3 is CASSRFTDAEENF. The CDR3, as DNA: TGTGCCAGCTCCCGTTTCACCGACGCTGAGGAGAACTTC.

The rearrangement links TRBV5-1 to TRBJ2-3; D may be TRBD2 (6 bases). Per the germline V gene, CDR1 is SGHRS and CDR2 is YFSETQ. The length of the CDR3 is 15 residues. Trimming removed 4 bases at V and 2 bases at J, with 14 bases between. The CDR3 reads CASSGLAGSTDTQYF. Written as DNA, the CDR3 is TGCGCCAGCAGCGGGCTGGCGGGGTCCACAGATACGCAGTATTTT.

V and J are TRBV5-1 and TRBJ2-3; a weak D match, TRBD2 (6 bases). Germline CDR1 and CDR2: SGHRS and YFSETQ. The ends were cut back, 1 base at V and 4 bases at J, with 13 bases in the middle. This CDR3 region has 15 residues. DNA for the CDR3: TGCGCCAGCAGCTTGAGGGAGGTCGGCCCAGATACGCAGTATTTT. Translation: CASSLREVGPDTQYF.

The J gene is TRBJ2-3, the V gene TRBV9; D gene unclear. The V end was cut by 5 bases, the J end by 5 bases, with 9 bases between. The CDR3 runs to 12 residues. CDR1 and CDR2 (germline): SGDLS, YYNGEE. The CDR3 loop reads CASRAGGDTQYF. The DNA of the CDR3 is TGTGCCAGCAGAGCCGGCGGAGATACGCAGTATTTT.

The chain carries TRBV11-2 and TRBJ2-6; 8 nucleotides match TRBD1. V trimming: 5 bases; J trimming: 11 bases; junction bases outside the gene matches: 5. Germline values: CDR1 SGHAT, CDR2 FQNNGV. The CDR3 runs to 13 residues. The CDR3 DNA follows: TGTGCCAGCAGCCTTATGGGACAGGACGTCCTGACTTTC. Translated, it gives CASSLMGQDVLTF.

The CDR3 is CASSLARTGAEKLFF. DNA of the CDR3: TGCGCCAGCAGCTTGGCCCGGACAGGGGCAGAAAAACTGTTTTTT. The V call is TRBV5-1, the J call TRBJ1-4; 9 bases fit TRBD1. Germline lookup yields CDR1 SGHRS and CDR2 YFSETQ. Unmatched junction bases numbered 5, after V lost 0 bases and J lost 8 bases. This CDR3 region has 15 residues.

The gene calls are TRBV28 and TRBJ1-5; D remains ambiguous. This CDR3 comprises 13 residues. Germline V gene lookup returns CDR1 MDHEN and CDR2 SYDVKM. The germline V and J ends were trimmed by 7 bases and 11 bases, with 18 bases remaining between them. Here the CDR3 reads CASNRRPPLSQHF. In nucleotides, the CDR3 is TGTGCCAGCAACCGCAGGCCTCCCCTCTCCCAGCATTTT.

V gene TRBV3-1 (or the pseudogene TRBV3-2) combines with J gene TRBJ1-2; no definite D call. Germline-derived CDR1 and CDR2 are LGHDT and YNNKEL (reference sequence). The CDR3 loop spans 15 amino acids. V was shortened by 3 bases and J by 5 bases, with 16 bases between the two germline ends. The CDR3 region is CASSQSARTTYGYTF. CDR3 DNA sequence: TGTGCCAGCAGCCAGTCGGCCCGCACTACTTATGGCTACACCTTC.

This rearrangement joins TRBV28 to TRBJ2-7; D is perhaps TRBD2 (6 bases). Per the germline V gene, CDR1 is MDHEN and CDR2 is SYDVKM. The germline V and J ends were trimmed by 6 bases and 0 bases, with 9 bases remaining between them. This CDR3 contains 13 residues. The CDR3 region is CASRWTNSYEQYF. In nucleotides, the CDR3 is TGTGCCAGCAGGTGGACTAACTCCTACGAGCAGTACTTC. Full variable domain (outside the CDR3, taken from reference TRBV28 and TRBJ2-7): DVKVTQSSRYLVKRTGEKVFLECVQDMDHENMFWYRQDPGLGLRLIYFSYDVKMKEKGDIPEGYSVSREKKERFSLILESASTNQTSMYLCASRWTNSYEQYFGPGTRLTVT.